Sequencing of this TCR beta chain was carried out in a study of radiation and T cells in renal cell carcinoma (TCRdb year 2020). With regard to the full study: The samples were drawn from a clinical trial, where primary renal cell carcinomas were treated with 15 Gy of stereotactic body radiation therapy and then removed by nephrectomy 4 weeks afterward. In total, some 50 samples underwent TCR beta sequencing: some 25 tumors plus 27 peripheral blood samples. In the 45 to 65 samples combined, 4,016,671 unique CDR3 nucleotide sequences were found, encoding about 2.7 million unique CDR3 amino acid sequences.

A word on this clone: There is no known antigen for this receptor. The record has no base qualities; no much larger clone is one base away.

This specimen's time point label, interpreted: baseline pretreatment blood. Reading the label with the study, this specimen's treatment or condition is: 15 Gy SBRT to primary tumor, nephrectomy 4 weeks later. Serial peripheral blood from radiation-treated patients was sampled at baseline, 2 weeks and 4 weeks after SBRT to track tumor-enriched clonotypes. Every patient's renal cell carcinoma showed clear cell pathology. The QIAamp DNA Blood Mini Kit (Qiagen) was used to prepare genomic DNA for TCR sequencing. The analyses included just those samples that passed every quality control check. What the research found in general, with its limitations: Top tumor clonotypes rose in blood from baseline to 2 weeks post-radiation, then contracted by 4 weeks, suggesting transient expansion of tumor-resident clones. With a single-armed trial design, the study had no way to address how radiation dose or scheduling affects the TCR repertoire. Dynamics of the blood repertoire were not tracked past 4 weeks after treatment. Because pretreatment tumor biopsies were not available, the baseline intratumoral presence of clonotypes could not be determined.

TCR beta libraries were generated from genomic DNA with the immunoSEQ kit, following the manufacturer's recommendations. Library preparation used a first multiplex PCR with proprietary primers, then a second PCR adding unique barcodes, with bead cleanups after each round. A kit-provided positive control reaction and a negative control reaction were included in every sample batch. The final libraries were assessed on an Agilent 4200 TapeStation D1000 ScreenTape, pooled by volume, and quantified by qPCR. Sequencing ran on an Illumina NextSeq500 with a MidOutput 150-cycle cartridge, using 156 Read1 and 15 Index1 cycles with kit custom primers. The pooled library was loaded at 0.95 to 1 pM, with an approximately 21% PhiX control spiked in. The paper's data handling went like this. The vendor-processed data were analyzed in R, and a clonotype was defined as all T cells that share the same CDR3 nucleotide sequence. For clone abundance analyses, frequencies were normalized to the 10,000 most abundant clones per sample. Public T cell clones, which averaged fewer than five per sample, were excluded before analysis. Tumor-enriched clonotypes and baseline blood-enriched clonotypes were defined as those with an abundance difference of at least 32-fold between compartments. A beta-binomial differential abundance model was used to identify clonotypes that expanded or contracted between blood time points. Similarity between tumor and blood repertoires was quantified using the Baroni-Urbani and Buser coefficient, and groups were compared with two-tailed Wilcoxon tests in R. TCRdb took over this immuneACCESS table, retaining in-frame rearrangements with V and J assigned. Such tables are incomplete; in checked studies, under half of the missing clones stem from an unresolved V gene, and the remainder is unexplained. V, J and clone size derive from that table, while D and trimming were established from the DNA sequence. This sample gives tens of thousands of clones in total; more than 60% of them show up just once. The ten largest clones add up to 6% to 8% of the sample.

V lost 4 bases and J lost 7 bases, and the count of bases not matched to a germline gene is 6. For CDR1 and CDR2, the germline V gene lists SGHTA and FQGNSA. The cysteine opens and the phenylalanine closes a CDR3 of 14 amino acids. This entry keeps only the CDR3 DNA: 42 bases, framed from base 1. This specimen was blood, taken from a patient whose treatment included radiotherapy and nephrectomy. This sequence originates from a man aged 55 to 70 with renal cell carcinoma. The sequence is built from TRBV7-2 and TRBJ2-5, with TRBD2 identical over 10 junction bases. The CDR3: CASSSEAGGRTQYF. Read as DNA, the sequence is TGTGCCAGCAGCTCCGAAGCGGGGGGGCGGACCCAGTACTTC.